The clone carrying this T cell receptor (beta chain) was counted a few times. The sample originates from a study of human T cells and chemical hapten exposure. The CDR3 covers 12 residues. V lost 5 bases and J 6 bases, leaving 11 bases between the germline ends. Germline CDR1 is SGHTA and CDR2 is FQGNSA. Per the authors' pipeline: The median was about 100,000 TCRs per sample, ranging about 20,000 to 700,000. TCRdb fed the RACE reads into MiXCR, producing one record per CDR3 protein. The authors' filters were not applied to this entry. The sample has about 37,000 distinct CDR3 sequences, approximately 5% seen once. Time point noted: healthy volunteer bleed at 6 weeks. Total RNA was extracted from unfractionated whole blood.

The chain carries TRBV7-2 and TRBJ2-7, with a weak D call TRBD1 (5 bases). The receptor comes from a human donor in good health. Some clones in this sample may be carry-over from other donors' samples. Material: whole blood. The CDR3 loop reads CASSPGMGEQYF. For the CDR3, the DNA is TGTGCCAGCAGCCCAGGGATGGGCGAGCAGTACTTC.